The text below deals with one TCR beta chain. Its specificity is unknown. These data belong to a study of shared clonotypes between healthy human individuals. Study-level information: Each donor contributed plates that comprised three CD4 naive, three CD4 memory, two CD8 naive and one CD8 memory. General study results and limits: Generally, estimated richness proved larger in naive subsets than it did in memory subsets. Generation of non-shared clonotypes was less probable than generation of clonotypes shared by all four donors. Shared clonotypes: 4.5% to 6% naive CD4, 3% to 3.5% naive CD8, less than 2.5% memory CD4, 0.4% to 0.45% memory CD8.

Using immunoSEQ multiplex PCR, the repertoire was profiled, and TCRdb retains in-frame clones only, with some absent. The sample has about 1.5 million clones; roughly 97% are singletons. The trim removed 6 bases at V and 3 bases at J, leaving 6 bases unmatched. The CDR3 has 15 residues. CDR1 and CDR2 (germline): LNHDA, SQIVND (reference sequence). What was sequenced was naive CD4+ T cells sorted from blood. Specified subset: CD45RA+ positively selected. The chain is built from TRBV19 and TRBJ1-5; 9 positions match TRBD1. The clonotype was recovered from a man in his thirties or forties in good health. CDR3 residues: CASRRDRDLNQPQHF. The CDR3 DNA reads TGTGCCAGTAGGAGGGACAGGGACCTCAATCAGCCCCAGCATTTT.